This is a list of T cell receptor beta chains from one sample in a study of blood T cell repertoires in COVID-19. The repertoire was sequenced with immunoSEQ multiplex PCR; TCRdb's copy has only in-frame clones and lacks some. Of roughly 340,000 clones listed, around 91% are singletons. What was sequenced was PBMCs or T cells enriched from blood (not recorded which). These receptors all stem from a man between 18 and 35 years old who had recovered from COVID-19. The CDR3 runs from the conserved cysteine through the conserved F or W. The order of the fields is D gene, V gene, J gene, clone size, CDR3 protein. A D gene is named only where the DNA matches it firmly. Clone size is not always given. Where it is, it says once, few, many or a class for expanded clones.

D gene: TRBD2; V gene: TRBV6-5; J gene: TRBJ2-1; clone size: NA; CDR3 protein: CASSYSSSGLYNEQFF
D gene: NA; V gene: TRBV2; J gene: TRBJ1-6; clone size: NA; CDR3 protein: CASGRDNSPLHF
D gene: TRBD1; V gene: TRBV5-1; J gene: TRBJ2-1; clone size: NA; CDR3 protein: CASSPDTGGEFF
D gene: NA; V gene: TRBV28; J gene: TRBJ1-2; clone size: NA; CDR3 protein: CASSTSIRGYTF
D gene: NA; V gene: TRBV29-1; J gene: TRBJ1-3; clone size: NA; CDR3 protein: CSVNLSGNTIYF
D gene: TRBD1; V gene: TRBV9; J gene: TRBJ1-6; clone size: NA; CDR3 protein: CASSTTGGSYNSPLHF
D gene: NA; V gene: TRBV21-1; J gene: TRBJ2-1; clone size: NA; CDR3 protein: CASSTSGRHYNEQFF
D gene: TRBD1; V gene: TRBV19; J gene: TRBJ1-5; clone size: NA; CDR3 protein: CASSDRGQQPQHF
D gene: NA; V gene: TRBV24-1; J gene: TRBJ2-6; clone size: NA; CDR3 protein: CATSDPRSGANVLTF
D gene: TRBD2; V gene: TRBV7-2; J gene: TRBJ2-3; clone size: NA; CDR3 protein: CASSLVSGSEREWDTQYF
D gene: NA; V gene: TRBV5-1; J gene: TRBJ2-1; clone size: NA; CDR3 protein: CASSLGQLRFNNEQFF
D gene: NA; V gene: TRBV28; J gene: TRBJ1-5; clone size: once; CDR3 protein: CASSTGLSQPQHF
D gene: TRBD2; V gene: TRBV6-5; J gene: TRBJ2-7; clone size: NA; CDR3 protein: CASSYSLAGSSYEQYF
D gene: NA; V gene: TRBV14; J gene: TRBJ2-5; clone size: NA; CDR3 protein: CASSQDSRRWETQYF
D gene: TRBD1; V gene: TRBV7-3; J gene: TRBJ2-7; clone size: once; CDR3 protein: CASSHGTGYEQYF
D gene: TRBD2; V gene: TRBV5-1; J gene: TRBJ2-3; clone size: NA; CDR3 protein: CASSWVLAGGTDTQYF
D gene: NA; V gene: TRBV28; J gene: TRBJ2-1; clone size: NA; CDR3 protein: CASSLSAHGDNEQFF
D gene: NA; V gene: TRBV6-1; J gene: TRBJ2-7; clone size: NA; CDR3 protein: CASSEFGNSYEQYF